The 30 T cell receptor beta chains below come from one sample, sequenced in a study of technical replicates of blood from a handful of donors. TCRdb keeps only in-frame clones here, not all; method: immunoSEQ multiplex PCR. Of more than 9,500 clones listed, about 95% are singletons. Sequenced material: PBMCs. The receptors come from a human donor in good health.

The chain joins TRBV10-3 to TRBJ2-1, with 9 positions matching TRBD1. CDR1 ENHRY and CDR2 SYGVKD come from the germline V gene. With 5 bases clipped from V and 5 bases from J, the junction kept 10 bases outside the gene matches. CDR3 length: 16 amino acids. CDR3 DNA: TGTGCCATCAGTATAGCCGGGACAGGGAGTAACAATGAGCAGTTCTTC. It yields the protein CAISIAGTGSNNEQFF.

The chain couples TRBV18 to TRBJ2-7; perhaps TRBD2 as D (6 bases). CDR3 length: 18 residues. The V and J ends lost 3 bases and 3 bases respectively, with 24 bases between them. Per the germline V gene, CDR1 is KGHSH and CDR2 is LQKENI. The CDR3 protein is CASSPEWDFRPEGYEQYF. The CDR3 DNA follows: TGTGCCAGCTCACCTGAGTGGGACTTCCGACCGGAGGGCTACGAGCAGTACTTC.

The rearrangement uses TRBV6-1 and TRBJ1-5; weak D call: TRBD1 (5 bases). CDR3 length: 13 residues. Germline-derived CDR1 and CDR2 are MNHNS and SASEGT. The V end lost 6 bases, the J end lost 4 bases, and 10 bases lay between the germline ends. The CDR3 here is CASSGGMNQPQHF. The CDR3 region has the DNA TGTGCCAGCAGCGGGGGTATGAATCAGCCCCAGCATTTT.

The chain couples TRBV6-1 to TRBJ2-7; D is unresolved. Trimming left V 8 bases short and J 0 bases short, with 14 bases between. This CDR3 is built from 14 residues. Germline V gene sequence: CDR1 MNHNS, CDR2 SASEGT. The DNA for the CDR3 is TGTGCCAGCTCGAGGTCTTCTAGCTCCTACGAGCAGTACTTC. Protein product: CASSRSSSSYEQYF.

This chain's CDR3 is CASSLFGAGGANVLTF. The CDR3 nucleotides read TGCGCCAGCAGCTTGTTTGGGGCTGGTGGGGCCAACGTCCTGACTTTC. V usage is TRBV5-1 and J usage is TRBJ2-6; D is perhaps TRBD1 (5 bases). This CDR3 has 16 amino acids. The germline CDR1 and CDR2 sequences are SGHRS and YFSETQ. V gave up 1 base and J gave up 3 bases, with 11 bases separating them.

The chain links TRBV7-2 to TRBJ2-5; TRBD2 aligns across 7 bases. V lost 0 bases to trimming and J lost 5 bases; unmatched junction nucleotides: 9. The CDR3 spans 16 residues. Germline V gives CDR1 SGHTA, CDR2 FQGNSA. The CDR3 here is CASSLALAGASETQYF. The CDR3 DNA reads TGTGCCAGCAGCTTAGCGCTGGCGGGAGCGAGTGAGACCCAGTACTTC.

V and J are TRBV28 and TRBJ1-4; unclear D gene. Germline V gene data show CDR1 as MDHEN and CDR2 as SYDVKM. Trimming removed 3 bases from V and 2 bases from J, with 19 bases in between. This CDR3 is built from 18 residues. The CDR3 spells CASSFSAVGRATNEKLFF. For the CDR3, the DNA is TGTGCCAGCAGTTTTTCAGCGGTCGGGAGGGCCACTAATGAAAAACTGTTTTTT.

This chain connects TRBV5-1 to TRBJ2-7, with 10 positions matching TRBD1. The junction had 11 bases not matched to a gene; V was cut back by 5 bases and J by 0 bases. The CDR3 contains 17 residues. Germline V lookup: CDR1 SGHRS, CDR2 YFSETQ. CDR3 in amino acids: CASSPKDWDRGSYEQYF. The CDR3 DNA is TGCGCCAGCAGTCCTAAGGATTGGGACAGGGGCTCCTACGAGCAGTACTTC.

The V gene is TRBV27, the J gene TRBJ2-5; 8 nucleotides align to TRBD2. Trimming took 8 bases from V and 2 from J; bases not matched to a gene: 4. CDR1 and CDR2 from the germline V gene are MNHEY and SMNVEV (reference sequence). The CDR3 consists of 13 residues. The CDR3 region is CASHLAGQETQYF. CDR3 DNA sequence: TGTGCCAGCCATTTAGCGGGACAAGAGACCCAGTACTTC.

The chain joins TRBV11-3 to TRBJ2-1, with 9 bases lining up with TRBD1. Trimming at V came to 1 base and at J to 6 bases, leaving 4 bases not matched to a gene. This CDR3 is 15 amino acids long. The germline V gene has CDR1 SGHNT and CDR2 YENEEA. CDR3 protein: CASSLGTGAFNEQFF. As DNA, the CDR3 is TGTGCCAGCAGCTTAGGGACAGGGGCTTTCAATGAGCAGTTCTTC.

V usage is TRBV6-5 and J usage is TRBJ2-1; D gene unclear. CDR1 and CDR2 (germline): MNHEY, SVGAGI. V lost 7 bases to trimming and J lost 1 base, with 5 bases between them. The CDR3 has 12 residues. The CDR3 region is CASTRSYNEQFF. The CDR3 bases are TGTGCCAGCACTCGGTCCTACAATGAGCAGTTCTTC.

The chain employs TRBV13 and TRBJ2-2, with D possibly being TRBD2 (5 bases). Germline values: CDR1 PRHDT, CDR2 FYEKMQ (reference sequence). Trimming pared 4 bases from V and 2 bases from J, leaving 14 bases between. CDR3 length: 16 amino acids. CDR3: CASSSSRRGNTGELFF. CDR3 DNA: TGTGCCAGCAGCTCCTCTAGACGGGGAAACACCGGGGAGCTGTTTTTT.

The chain employs TRBV7-8 and TRBJ1-5, with TRBD1 matching 10 bases. The trim removed 5 bases at V and 7 bases at J, leaving 2 bases unmatched. CDR1 SGHVS and CDR2 FQNEAQ come from the germline V gene. CDR3 length: 13 residues. CDR3 amino acids: CASSGTGEQPQHF. CDR3 bases: TGTGCCAGCAGCGGGACAGGGGAACAGCCCCAGCATTTT.

The chain has TRBV18 and TRBJ1-1; D call uncertain. Germline V gene sequence: CDR1 KGHSH, CDR2 LQKENI. The CDR3 is 13 residues long. Trimming removed 2 bases at V and 1 base at J, with 5 bases between. The CDR3 DNA reads as TGTGCCAGCTCACCAGGGAGGAACACTGAAGCTTTCTTT. Translating it yields CASSPGRNTEAFF.

The chain combines TRBV27 with TRBJ2-7; a weak D match, TRBD2 (5 bases). V shed 3 bases and J shed 1 base, with 10 bases lying between them. This CDR3 is 14 amino acids long. From germline, CDR1 is MNHEY and CDR2 SMNVEV (reference sequence). As DNA, the CDR3 is TGTGCCAGCAGTTTGGTCGGAGGTTCCTACGAGCAGTACTTC. It is translated as CASSLVGGSYEQYF.

The rearrangement joins TRBV30 to TRBJ1-1; D gene uncertain. V was cut by 2 bases and J by 1 base, with 11 bases left in between. This CDR3 has 14 amino acids. Germline CDR1 GTSNPN, CDR2 SVGIG (reference sequence). DNA for the CDR3: TGTGCCTGGAGTCCCGGGATCCAGAACACTGAAGCTTTCTTT. Translating gives CAWSPGIQNTEAFF.

V is TRBV18 and J is TRBJ2-7, with unresolved D. This CDR3 comprises 14 residues. Germline loops: CDR1 KGHSH, CDR2 LQKENI. V shed 3 bases and J shed 0 bases, with 9 bases lying between them. The CDR3 sequence: CASSPNPVSYEQYF. The CDR3 DNA sequence: TGTGCCAGCTCACCTAACCCGGTCTCCTACGAGCAGTACTTC.

The chain combines TRBV15 with TRBJ1-5, with D hard to call. The CDR3 covers 13 residues. In germline, CDR1 is LNHNV, CDR2 YYDKDF (reference sequence). The V end was cut by 0 bases, the J end by 9 bases, with 9 bases between. Written as DNA, the CDR3 is TGTGCCACCAGCAGAGACTTATCGGGGCCCCAGCATTTT. It is translated as CATSRDLSGPQHF.

This chain uses TRBV11-2 with TRBJ2-5, with D possibly TRBD1 on 6 matching bases. V lost 6 bases and J 3 bases, leaving 14 bases between the germline ends. The CDR3 extends over 14 amino acids. Per the germline V gene, CDR1 is SGHAT and CDR2 is FQNNGV. CDR3 nucleotide sequence: TGTGCCAGCAGGCACCGGACAGAAAAAGAGACCCAGTACTTC. It is translated as CASRHRTEKETQYF.

The J gene is TRBJ2-7, the V gene TRBV6-1; tentatively, D is TRBD2 (6 bases). V shed 0 bases and J shed 2 bases, with 11 bases lying between them. The CDR3 runs to 15 residues. Germline CDR1 and CDR2: MNHNS and SASEGT. The CDR3 sequence: CASSEALGGTYEQYF. The DNA for the CDR3 is TGTGCCAGCAGTGAAGCGCTTGGGGGGACCTACGAGCAGTACTTC.

J is TRBJ2-7 and V is TRBV27; possible D gene TRBD2, 6 bases. V shed 6 bases and J shed 3 bases, with 18 bases lying between them. The CDR3 contains 15 residues. Germline V lookup: CDR1 MNHEY, CDR2 SMNVEV (reference sequence). The CDR3 protein is CASSPGGVVSYEQYF. Here the CDR3 DNA reads TGTGCCAGCAGCCCGGGCGGGGTGGTAAGCTACGAGCAGTACTTC.

This clone was detected a few times. The chain employs TRBV4-1 and TRBJ1-2, with D uncertain. The germline gives CDR1 MGHRA, CDR2 YSYEKL. There are 14 residues in the CDR3. Deletions cut 0 bases from V and 2 bases from J, with 7 bases between. The CDR3 region is CASSQESGNYGYTF. DNA for the CDR3: TGCGCCAGCAGCCAAGAGTCAGGAAACTATGGCTACACCTTC.

The chain has TRBV19 and TRBJ1-5; no clear D. Germline V gene sequence: CDR1 LNHDA, CDR2 SQIVND (reference sequence). V lost 0 bases and J 5 bases, leaving 17 bases between the germline ends. This CDR3 spans 17 amino acids. The CDR3 region has the DNA TGTGCCAGTAGTATAGATCCCCCGGGGAACTACGATCAGCCCCAGCATTTT. Protein sequence: CASSIDPPGNYDQPQHF.

The rearrangement links TRBV30 to TRBJ1-1; D gene ambiguous. Germline assignment: CDR1 GTSNPN and CDR2 SVGIG (reference sequence). V lost 0 bases, J lost 8 bases, and 7 bases lay in between. The CDR3 spans 11 residues. The CDR3 reads CAWSVAREAFF. CDR3 DNA: TGTGCCTGGAGTGTAGCTAGAGAAGCTTTCTTT.

The V call is TRBV28, the J call TRBJ2-7; 9 nucleotides line up with TRBD2. Germline lookup yields CDR1 MDHEN and CDR2 SYDVKM. Trimming removed 6 bases from V and 2 bases from J; junction bases left unmatched: 11. The CDR3 has 16 amino acids. CDR3 protein: CASSLSTSGPPYEQYF. The CDR3, as DNA: TGTGCCAGCAGCCTGTCCACTAGCGGGCCTCCCTACGAGCAGTACTTC.

The genes are TRBV28 and TRBJ2-5; 7 bases are a match to TRBD2. The trim removed 8 bases at V and 1 base at J, leaving 7 bases unmatched. Germline-derived CDR1 and CDR2 are MDHEN and SYDVKM. The CDR3 covers 14 residues. The CDR3 DNA sequence: TGTGCCAGCTCGGCCTGGGAGGGCCAAGAGACCCAGTACTTC. Translated: CASSAWEGQETQYF.

This sequence joins TRBV7-2 and TRBJ2-2; D not certain. Germline V gene data show CDR1 as SGHTA and CDR2 as FQGNSA. This CDR3 is 14 amino acids long. V was clipped by 4 bases and J by 8 bases, with 14 bases between them. CDR3 nucleotides: TGTGCCAGCAGCTCGACCCCTTTGACTGGGGAGCTGTTTTTT. This codes for CASSSTPLTGELFF.

The chain carries TRBV5-1 and TRBJ1-5, with 8 bases lining up with TRBD1. Germline lookup yields CDR1 SGHRS and CDR2 YFSETQ. This CDR3 region has 19 residues. V lost 2 bases to trimming and J lost 9 bases; unmatched junction nucleotides: 22. CDR3 in amino acids: CASSFPYIPGQEGQVPQHF. The CDR3 region has the DNA TGCGCCAGCAGCTTCCCTTATATTCCGGGACAGGAAGGTCAAGTGCCCCAGCATTTT.

The chain recombines TRBV27 with TRBJ2-2, with 10 bases lining up with TRBD2. The V segment lost 3 bases and the J segment 6 bases; nucleotides outside the gene matches: 10. Germline V gives CDR1 MNHEY, CDR2 SMNVEV (reference sequence). The CDR3 spans 17 residues. CDR3 sequence: CASSFVASGSGAGELFF. In nucleotides, the CDR3 is TGTGCCAGCAGTTTCGTAGCTAGCGGGAGTGGGGCCGGGGAGCTGTTTTTT.

This rearrangement joins TRBV5-1 to TRBJ1-3; D call uncertain. V was clipped by 4 bases and J by 0 bases, with 8 bases between them. The CDR3 contains 14 residues. The germline V gene encodes CDR1 SGHRS and CDR2 YFSETQ. The CDR3 is CASSQTNSGNTIYF. The CDR3, as DNA: TGCGCCAGCAGCCAAACAAACTCTGGAAACACCATATATTTT.